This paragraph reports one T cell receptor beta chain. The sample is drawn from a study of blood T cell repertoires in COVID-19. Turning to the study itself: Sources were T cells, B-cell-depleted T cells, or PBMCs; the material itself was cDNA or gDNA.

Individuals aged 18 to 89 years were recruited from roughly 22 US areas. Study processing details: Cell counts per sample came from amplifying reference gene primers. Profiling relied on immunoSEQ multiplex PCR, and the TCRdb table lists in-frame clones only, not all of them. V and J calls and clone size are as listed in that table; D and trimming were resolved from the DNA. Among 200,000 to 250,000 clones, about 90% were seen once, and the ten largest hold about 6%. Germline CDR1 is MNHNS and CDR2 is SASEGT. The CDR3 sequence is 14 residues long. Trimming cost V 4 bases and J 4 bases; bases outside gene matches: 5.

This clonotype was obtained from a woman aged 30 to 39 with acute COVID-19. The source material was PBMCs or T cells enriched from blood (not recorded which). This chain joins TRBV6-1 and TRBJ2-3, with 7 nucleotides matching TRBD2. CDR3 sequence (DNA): TGTGCCAGCAGTGCCTTAACTAGCGCAGATACGCAGTATTTT. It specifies CASSALTSADTQYF.